The 9 T cell receptor beta chains given below trace back to one sample, sequenced in a study of spatial heterogeneity in lung cancer. TCRdb independently ran MiXCR on the 5' RACE reads; one entry per CDR3 protein. The sample consists of 14,000 to 15,000 distinct CDR3 sequences, roughly 10% of them appearing once. The sample's time point: sample taken at primary tumor resection. Unsorted whole RNA samples from tumor, nontumor lung or frozen PBMC were sequenced. The sample here was PBMCs, taken at surgery. These receptors were taken from a female donor with early-stage non-small cell lung cancer.

This clonotype was recorded many times. This sequence joins TRBV6-1 and TRBJ2-1; tentatively, D is TRBD2 (5 bases). The CDR3 covers 14 residues. CDR1 and CDR2 from the germline V gene are MNHNS and SASEGT. Trimming removed 6 bases at V and 6 bases at J, with 15 bases between. CDR3 loop: CASRERGKGNEQFF. CDR3 nucleotides: TGTGCCAGCAGAGAAAGAGGGAAGGGCAATGAGCAGTTCTTC.

Ten or more counts support this clonotype. The chain uses TRBV11-1 and TRBJ2-1, with D possibly matching TRBD1 (7 bases). Deletions cut 5 bases from V and 9 bases from J, with 8 bases between. Germline V gives CDR1 SGHAT, CDR2 FQDESV (reference sequence). The CDR3 extends over 11 amino acids. The CDR3 sequence: CASSQGGEQFF. CDR3 nucleotides: TGTGCCAGCAGCCAGGGGGGTGAGCAGTTCTTC.

This clonotype was observed many times. The CDR3 sequence: CASSLLAGGWGTGELFF. In DNA form, the CDR3 reads TGTGCCAGCAGCCTCTTAGCGGGGGGATGGGGCACCGGGGAGCTGTTTTTT. The rearrangement links TRBV7-2 to TRBJ2-2; 10 bases are shared with TRBD2. The CDR3 length is 17 residues. The V and J ends lost 5 bases and 4 bases, in that order; junction bases with no gene match: 10. The germline gives CDR1 SGHTA, CDR2 FQGNSA.

In its sample, this clonotype was seen a few times. The V call is TRBV7-9, the J call TRBJ2-7; TRBD1 or TRBD2 may be the D gene (6 bases each). Germline V gene lookup returns CDR1 SEHNR and CDR2 FQNEAQ (reference sequence). V lost 7 bases and J 3 bases, leaving 16 bases between the germline ends. This CDR3 spans 14 amino acids. The CDR3 DNA reads TGTGCCAGCACTCAGGGGCGGGAAGGCTACGAGCAGTACTTC. Protein sequence: CASTQGREGYEQYF.

This clonotype came up many times. The chain has TRBV12-3 or TRBV12-4 and TRBJ1-5; 9 bases line up with TRBD1. CDR3 length: 15 amino acids. The V gene end was trimmed by 6 bases and the J gene end by 2 bases; junction bases not matched to a gene: 5. The CDR3 here is CASRGTGQGNQPQHF. In DNA form, the CDR3 reads TGTGCCAGCAGGGGGACAGGGCAGGGCAATCAGCCCCAGCATTTT.

V gene TRBV3-1 combines with J gene TRBJ1-4; D might be TRBD1 (6 bases). The CDR3 sequence is 15 residues long. CDR1 LGHDT and CDR2 YNNKEL come from the germline V gene (reference sequence). Between the trimmed V and J ends, which lost 6 bases and 4 bases, there was a span of 15 bases. The CDR3 here is CASRSQGQINEKLFF. Here the CDR3 DNA reads TGTGCCAGCAGGAGCCAAGGACAGATTAATGAAAAACTGTTTTTT.

The chain carries TRBV18 and TRBJ2-2, with D possibly matching TRBD2 (5 bases). The CDR3 loop spans 13 amino acids. Germline V lookup: CDR1 KGHSH, CDR2 LQKENI. V was pared by 3 bases and J by 4 bases, with 6 bases between. The CDR3, as DNA: TGTGCCAGCTCACCGGGGAGCACCGGGGAGCTGTTTTTT. Amino acid sequence: CASSPGSTGELFF.

The J gene is TRBJ2-1, the V gene TRBV5-1, with TRBD2 as a possible D gene (5 bases). Trimming shortened V by 2 bases and J by 0 bases, and 9 bases separated the two germline ends. This CDR3 region has 15 residues. Per the germline V gene, CDR1 is SGHRS and CDR2 is YFSETQ. The CDR3 loop reads CASSFTRASYNEQFF. The CDR3 nucleotides read TGCGCCAGCAGCTTTACTAGGGCCTCCTACAATGAGCAGTTCTTC.

This clonotype is classed as medium-sized. The chain employs TRBV6-6 and TRBJ1-4; D is perhaps TRBD1 (6 bases). The CDR3 covers 14 residues. The V and J ends lost 5 bases and 8 bases respectively, with 15 bases between them. CDR1 MNHNY and CDR2 SVGAGI come from the germline V gene (reference sequence). The CDR3 DNA sequence: TGTGCCAGCAGTCTTAAGGGGGGGAGCGAAAAACTGTTTTTT. As protein: CASSLKGGSEKLFF.